Listed here are 18 T cell receptor beta chains from one sample, sequenced in a study of T cell responses to AZD1222 COVID-19 vaccine. The repertoire was sequenced with immunoSEQ multiplex PCR; TCRdb's copy has only in-frame clones and lacks some. The data show around 160,000 clones, approximately 91% seen once. This specimen was peripheral blood, taken on day 0 of AZD1222 vaccination. The receptors here all came from an adult in good health.

V and J are TRBV5-5 and TRBJ1-4, with D tentatively TRBD1 (6 bases). The length of the CDR3 is 13 residues. The V end was cut by 4 bases, the J end by 8 bases, with 12 bases between. Per germline, CDR1 SGHKS and CDR2 YYEKEE (reference sequence). CDR3 region: CASSPGTTEKLFF. CDR3 nucleotides: TGTGCCAGCAGCCCGGGGACAACCGAAAAACTGTTTTTT.

The chain links TRBV4-2 to TRBJ2-3, with 7 bases lining up with TRBD2. The CDR3 consists of 16 residues. Per the germline V gene, CDR1 is LGHNA and CDR2 is YNFKEQ. The trim removed 1 base at V and 2 bases at J, leaving 6 bases unmatched. CDR3 in amino acids: CASSQVAGTTTDTQYF. CDR3 bases: TGTGCCAGCAGCCAAGTGGCTGGGACTACCACAGATACGCAGTATTTT.

Comments on this clone: Germline is not matched at one junction end, which may reflect a read error. The chain uses TRBV7-7 and TRBJ2-1, with TRBD2 identical over 10 bases. The CDR3 covers 14 residues. Germline CDR1 and CDR2: SSHAT and FNYEAQ (reference sequence). The CDR3: CASSLKPSGGEQFF. CDR3 coding DNA: TGTGCTAGCAGCTTAAAACCTAGCGGGGGAGAGCAGTTCTTC.

V and J are TRBV15 and TRBJ1-2, with 8 bases identical to TRBD1. Germline CDR1 and CDR2: LNHNV and YYDKDF (reference sequence). CDR3 size: 12 residues. V shed 4 bases and J 8 bases; nucleotides not matched to a gene: 3. This chain's CDR3 is CATSNRGNGYTF. The CDR3 DNA reads as TGTGCCACCAGCAACAGGGGGAACGGCTACACCTTC.

The rearrangement links TRBV5-1 to TRBJ2-3; 10 positions match TRBD2. This CDR3 comprises 14 residues. J was trimmed by 5 bases and V by 6 bases; bases with no gene match: 6. The germline gives CDR1 SGHRS, CDR2 YFSETQ. The CDR3 sequence: CASTTRLAGDTQYF. The CDR3 coding sequence is TGCGCCAGCACCACGAGACTAGCGGGAGATACGCAGTATTTT.

V is TRBV10-3 and J is TRBJ2-7, with 7 bases that match TRBD1. The CDR3 totals 13 residues. After removal of 10 bases from V and 2 bases from J, the junction contained 8 bases not matched to a gene. Germline V gene data show CDR1 as ENHRY and CDR2 as SYGVKD. The CDR3 coding sequence is TGTGCCACAGCACAGGGGATTCCCTACGAGCAGTACTTC. This translates into CATAQGIPYEQYF.

V and J are TRBV6-2 or TRBV6-3 and TRBJ1-3; D gene uncertain. This CDR3 spans 12 amino acids. V was trimmed by 5 bases and J by 2 bases, leaving 4 bases between them. In germline, CDR1 is MNHEY, CDR2 SVGEGT. DNA for the CDR3: TGTGCCAGCAGTCAGGCTGGAAACACCATATATTTT. Protein product: CASSQAGNTIYF.

The chain is built from TRBV15 and TRBJ2-5; D may be TRBD2 (5 bases). Germline CDR1 and CDR2: LNHNV and YYDKDF (reference sequence). The CDR3 covers 14 residues. V was clipped by 5 bases and J by 2 bases, with 12 bases between them. CDR3 bases: TGTGCCACCAGCCGACGACGGGAACAAGAGACCCAGTACTTC. Translated: CATSRRREQETQYF.

The V and J genes are TRBV5-4 and TRBJ1-1; D might be TRBD1 (6 bases). This CDR3 region has 14 residues. Trimming left V 4 bases short and J 2 bases short, with 12 bases between. Germline V gives CDR1 SGHNT, CDR2 YYREEE (reference sequence). As DNA, the CDR3 is TGTGCCAGCAGCCACTGGGACACCAACACTGAAGCTTTCTTT. This codes for CASSHWDTNTEAFF.

The chain joins TRBV7-3 to TRBJ1-3; 8 positions match TRBD1. Losses at the gene ends were 1 base for V and 9 bases for J; bases not matched to a gene: 20. In germline, CDR1 is SGHTA, CDR2 FQGTGA. CDR3 length equals 19 residues. Here the CDR3 reads CASSLRPPGGGQAPSTIYF. CDR3 coding DNA: TGTGCCAGCAGCTTAAGGCCCCCGGGCGGGGGACAGGCCCCGTCCACCATATATTTT.

This chain uses TRBV6-5 with TRBJ2-5; TRBD1 matches at 8 bases. The CDR3 consists of 14 residues. V trimming: 8 bases; J trimming: 13 bases; junction bases outside the gene matches: 18. Germline CDR1 MNHEY, CDR2 SVGAGI. The CDR3 spells CASRSAGTGPGWYF. The DNA of the CDR3 is TGTGCCAGCCGTAGCGCCGGGACAGGCCCCGGTTGGTACTTC.

V and J are TRBV6-6 and TRBJ1-1, with a possible D match to TRBD1 (6 bases). V was shortened by 5 bases and J by 0 bases, with 10 bases between the two germline ends. The germline V gene encodes CDR1 MNHNY and CDR2 SVGAGI (reference sequence). The CDR3 is 14 residues long. The DNA of the CDR3 is TGTGCCAGCAGTACGGGACAATTGAACACTGAAGCTTTCTTT. Amino acids: CASSTGQLNTEAFF.

J is TRBJ2-5 and V is TRBV5-4; D may be TRBD1 or TRBD2 (5 bases each). The V gene lost 1 base and the J gene lost 5 bases, with 12 bases spanning the gap. There are 14 residues in the CDR3. The germline V gene has CDR1 SGHNT and CDR2 YYREEE (reference sequence). The CDR3 spells CASSLSGTGETQYF. The CDR3 DNA reads TGTGCCAGCAGCTTGTCCGGGACGGGGGAGACCCAGTACTTC. Combining the CDR3 with reference TRBV5-4 and TRBJ2-5 gives the whole variable domain ETGVTQSPTHLIKTRGQQVTLRCSSQSGHNTVSWYQQALGQGPQFIFQYYREEENGRGNFPPRFSGLQFPNYSSELNVNALELDDSALYLCASSLSGTGETQYFGPGTRLLVL.

This chain joins TRBV18 and TRBJ2-1; tentatively, D is TRBD1 (6 bases). The CDR3 totals 14 residues. CDR1 is KGHSH, CDR2 LQKENI, per germline. Trimming stripped 3 bases from V and 5 bases from J, with 11 bases between. In nucleotides, the CDR3 is TGTGCCAGCTCACCTTTGGACAGACACAATGAGCAGTTCTTC. This gives the protein CASSPLDRHNEQFF.

V and J are TRBV9 and TRBJ1-2; TRBD1 aligns across 12 bases. V dropped 2 bases and J dropped 6; count of bases not matched to a gene: 2. Germline V gene lookup returns CDR1 SGDLS and CDR2 YYNGEE. The CDR3 covers 14 residues. The CDR3 loop reads CASSVRDRGHGYTF. CDR3 nucleotide sequence: TGTGCCAGCAGCGTCCGGGACAGGGGGCATGGCTACACCTTC.

This chain uses TRBV19 with TRBJ1-6; no reliable D call. Trimming cost V 6 bases and J 0 bases, with 15 bases left between them. Germline V lookup: CDR1 LNHDA, CDR2 SQIVND (reference sequence). The CDR3 has 17 amino acids. The CDR3, as DNA: TGTGCCAGTAGGGCCCTCGGCCCAAGCTCCTATAATTCACCCCTCCACTTT. This codes for CASRALGPSSYNSPLHF. Drawing the rest from reference TRBV19 and TRBJ1-6, the complete variable domain is DGGITQSPKYLFRKEGQNVTLSCEQNLNHDAMYWYRQDPGQGLRLIYYSQIVNDFQKGDIAEGYSVSREKKESFPLTVTSAQKNPTAFYLCASRALGPSSYNSPLHFGNGTRLTVT.

The chain recombines TRBV11-2 with TRBJ2-3; 8 bases fit TRBD2. Per germline, CDR1 SGHAT and CDR2 FQNNGV. Unmatched junction bases numbered 2, after V lost 2 bases and J lost 4 bases. The CDR3 has 14 amino acids. Here the CDR3 reads CASSLSGGPDTQYF. The CDR3 region has the DNA TGTGCCAGCAGCTTAAGCGGGGGCCCAGATACGCAGTATTTT.

The chain combines TRBV27 with TRBJ1-2; D is possibly TRBD1 (5 bases). Trimming left V 6 bases short and J 2 bases short, with 16 bases between. The length of the CDR3 is 15 residues. The germline V gene has CDR1 MNHEY and CDR2 SMNVEV (reference sequence). The DNA for the CDR3 is TGTGCCAGCAGGTGGACAAGCGATTCGAACTATGGCTACACCTTC. Translated: CASRWTSDSNYGYTF.